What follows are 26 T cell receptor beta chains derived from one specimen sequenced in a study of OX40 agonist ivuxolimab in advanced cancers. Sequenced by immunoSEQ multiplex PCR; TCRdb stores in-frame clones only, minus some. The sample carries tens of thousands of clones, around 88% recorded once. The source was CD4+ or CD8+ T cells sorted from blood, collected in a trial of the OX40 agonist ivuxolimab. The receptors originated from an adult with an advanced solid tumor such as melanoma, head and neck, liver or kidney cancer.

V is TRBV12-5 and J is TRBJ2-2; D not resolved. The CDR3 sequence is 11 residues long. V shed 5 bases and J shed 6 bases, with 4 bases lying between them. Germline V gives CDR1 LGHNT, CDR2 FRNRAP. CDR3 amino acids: CASGVAGELFF. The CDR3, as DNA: TGTGCTAGTGGTGTTGCCGGGGAGCTGTTTTTT.

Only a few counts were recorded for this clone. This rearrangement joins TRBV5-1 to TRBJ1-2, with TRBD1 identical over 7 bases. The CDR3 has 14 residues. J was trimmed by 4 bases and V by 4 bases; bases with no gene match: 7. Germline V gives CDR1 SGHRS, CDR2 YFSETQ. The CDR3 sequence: CASSPGTDPYGYTF. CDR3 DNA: TGCGCCAGCAGCCCAGGGACAGATCCCTATGGCTACACCTTC.

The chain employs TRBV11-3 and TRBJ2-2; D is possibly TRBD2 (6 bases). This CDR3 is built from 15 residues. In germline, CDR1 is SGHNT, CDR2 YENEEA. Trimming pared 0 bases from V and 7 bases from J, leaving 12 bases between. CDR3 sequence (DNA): TGTGCCAGCAGCTTAGATGGAGGAGGGGTCGGGGAGCTGTTTTTT. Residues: CASSLDGGGVGELFF.

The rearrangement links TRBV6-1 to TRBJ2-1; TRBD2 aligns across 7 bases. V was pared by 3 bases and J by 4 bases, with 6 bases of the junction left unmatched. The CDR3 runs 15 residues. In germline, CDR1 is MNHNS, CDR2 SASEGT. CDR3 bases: TGTGCCAGCAGTGACGGGGGAGGGGTTTACAATGAGCAGTTCTTC. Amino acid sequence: CASSDGGGVYNEQFF.

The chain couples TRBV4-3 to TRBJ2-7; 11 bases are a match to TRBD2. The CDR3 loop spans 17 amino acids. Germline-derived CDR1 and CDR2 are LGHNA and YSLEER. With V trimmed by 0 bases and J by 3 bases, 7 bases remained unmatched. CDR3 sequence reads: CASSQDTSGSRIYEQYF. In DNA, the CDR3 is TGCGCCAGCAGCCAAGATACTAGCGGGAGTAGGATCTACGAGCAGTACTTC.

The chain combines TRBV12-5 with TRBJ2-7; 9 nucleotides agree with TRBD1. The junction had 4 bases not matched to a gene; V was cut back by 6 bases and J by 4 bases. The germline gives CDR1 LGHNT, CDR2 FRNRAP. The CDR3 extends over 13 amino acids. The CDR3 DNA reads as TGTGCTAGTGGCGCCGGACAGGGGTACGAGCAGTACTTC. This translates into CASGAGQGYEQYF.

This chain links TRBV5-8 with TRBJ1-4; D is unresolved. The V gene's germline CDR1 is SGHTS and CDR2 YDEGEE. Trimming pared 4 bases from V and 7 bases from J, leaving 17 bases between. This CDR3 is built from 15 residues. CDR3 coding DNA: TGTGCCAGCAGCGTCGAACTGGAAGTGGGTGAAAAACTGTTTTTT. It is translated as CASSVELEVGEKLFF.

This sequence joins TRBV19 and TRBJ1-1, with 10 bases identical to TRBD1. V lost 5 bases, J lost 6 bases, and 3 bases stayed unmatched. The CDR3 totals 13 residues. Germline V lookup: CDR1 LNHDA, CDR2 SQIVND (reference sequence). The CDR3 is CASSRQGASEAFF. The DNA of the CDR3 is TGTGCCAGTAGTCGACAGGGGGCCTCTGAAGCTTTCTTT.

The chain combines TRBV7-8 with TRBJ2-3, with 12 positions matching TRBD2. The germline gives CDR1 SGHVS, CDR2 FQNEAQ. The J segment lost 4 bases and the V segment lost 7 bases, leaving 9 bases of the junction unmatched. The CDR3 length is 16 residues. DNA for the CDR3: TGTGCCAGCACACTTCGACTAGCGGGAGCCGCAGATACGCAGTATTTT. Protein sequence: CASTLRLAGAADTQYF.

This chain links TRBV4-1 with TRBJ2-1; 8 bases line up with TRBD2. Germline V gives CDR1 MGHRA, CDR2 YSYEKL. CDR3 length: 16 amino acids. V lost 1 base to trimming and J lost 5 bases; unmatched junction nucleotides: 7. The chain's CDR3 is CASSQVGGRPNNEQFF. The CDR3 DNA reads TGCGCCAGCAGCCAAGTTGGCGGGAGGCCAAACAATGAGCAGTTCTTC.

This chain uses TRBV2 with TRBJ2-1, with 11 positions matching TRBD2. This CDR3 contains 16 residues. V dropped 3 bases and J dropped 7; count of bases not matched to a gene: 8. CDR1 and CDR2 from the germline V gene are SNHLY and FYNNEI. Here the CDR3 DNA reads TGTGCCAGCAGTGAGTATGAGGGACTAGCGGTTAATGAGCAGTTCTTC. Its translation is CASSEYEGLAVNEQFF.

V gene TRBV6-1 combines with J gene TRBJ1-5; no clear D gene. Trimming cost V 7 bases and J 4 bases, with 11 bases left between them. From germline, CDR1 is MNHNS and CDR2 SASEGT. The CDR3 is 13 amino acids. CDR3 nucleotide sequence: TGTGCCAGCACGCCGGACGGGAATCAGCCCCAGCATTTT. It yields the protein CASTPDGNQPQHF.

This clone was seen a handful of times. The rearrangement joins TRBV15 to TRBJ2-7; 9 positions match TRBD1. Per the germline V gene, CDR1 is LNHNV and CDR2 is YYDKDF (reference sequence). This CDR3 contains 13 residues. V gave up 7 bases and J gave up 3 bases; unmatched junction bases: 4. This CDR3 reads CATTSDRGYEQYF. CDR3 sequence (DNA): TGTGCCACCACCTCGGACAGGGGCTACGAGCAGTACTTC.

In nucleotides, the CDR3 is TGTGCCAGCAGCGTTGCAGGGGCTAACTATGGCTACACCTTC. Translation: CASSVAGANYGYTF. This rearrangement joins TRBV9 to TRBJ1-2, with D tentatively TRBD1 (6 bases). Germline CDR1 is SGDLS and CDR2 is YYNGEE. CDR3 length: 14 residues. Trimming removed 2 bases from V and 0 bases from J, with 8 bases in between.

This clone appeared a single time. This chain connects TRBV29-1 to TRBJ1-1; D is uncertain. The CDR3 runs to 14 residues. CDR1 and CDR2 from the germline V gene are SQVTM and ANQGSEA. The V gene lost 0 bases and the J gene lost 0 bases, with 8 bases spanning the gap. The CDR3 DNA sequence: TGCAGCGTTGAAGATTCCGGACTGAACACTGAAGCTTTCTTT. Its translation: CSVEDSGLNTEAFF. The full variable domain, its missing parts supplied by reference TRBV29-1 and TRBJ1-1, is SAVISQKPSRDICQRGTSLTIQCQVDSQVTMMFWYRQQPGQSLTLIATANQGSEATYESGFVIDKFPISRPNLTFSTLTVSNMSPEDSSIYLCSVEDSGLNTEAFFGQGTRLTVV.

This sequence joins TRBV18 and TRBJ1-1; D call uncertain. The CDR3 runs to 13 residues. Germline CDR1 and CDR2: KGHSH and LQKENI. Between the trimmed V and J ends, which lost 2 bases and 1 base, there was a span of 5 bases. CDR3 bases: TGTGCCAGCTCACCAGACCAGAACACTGAAGCTTTCTTT. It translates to CASSPDQNTEAFF.

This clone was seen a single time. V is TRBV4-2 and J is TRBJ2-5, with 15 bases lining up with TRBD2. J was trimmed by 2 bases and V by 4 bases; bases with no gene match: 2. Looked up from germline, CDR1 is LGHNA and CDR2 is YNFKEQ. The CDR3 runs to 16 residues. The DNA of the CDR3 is TGTGCCAGCAGCCCGGGACTAGCGGGAGGTCAAGAGACCCAGTACTTC. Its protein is CASSPGLAGGQETQYF.

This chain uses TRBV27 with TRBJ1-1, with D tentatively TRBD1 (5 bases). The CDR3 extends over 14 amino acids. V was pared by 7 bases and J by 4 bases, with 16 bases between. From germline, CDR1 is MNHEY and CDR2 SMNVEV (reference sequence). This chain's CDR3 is CASNLRGSGTEAFF. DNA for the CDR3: TGTGCCAGCAACTTAAGGGGAAGCGGCACTGAAGCTTTCTTT.

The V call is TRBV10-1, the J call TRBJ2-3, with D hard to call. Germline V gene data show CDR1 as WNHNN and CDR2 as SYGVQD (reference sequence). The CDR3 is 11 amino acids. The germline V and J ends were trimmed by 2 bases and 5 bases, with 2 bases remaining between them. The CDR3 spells CASSEGDTQYF. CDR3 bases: TGCGCCAGCAGTGAGGGAGATACGCAGTATTTT.

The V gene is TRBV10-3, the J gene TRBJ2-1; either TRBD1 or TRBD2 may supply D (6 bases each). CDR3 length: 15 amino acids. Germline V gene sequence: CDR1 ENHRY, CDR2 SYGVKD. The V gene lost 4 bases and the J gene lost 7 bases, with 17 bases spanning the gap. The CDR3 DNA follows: TGTGCCATCAGTGTTAGGGGGGAGGTCGAGAATGAGCAGTTCTTC. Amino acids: CAISVRGEVENEQFF.

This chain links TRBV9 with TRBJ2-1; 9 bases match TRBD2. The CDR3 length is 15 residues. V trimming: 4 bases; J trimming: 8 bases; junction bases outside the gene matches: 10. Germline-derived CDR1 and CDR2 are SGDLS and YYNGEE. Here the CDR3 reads CASSSGLANWYEQFF. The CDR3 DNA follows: TGTGCCAGCAGCTCGGGACTAGCCAATTGGTATGAGCAGTTCTTC.

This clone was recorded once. The CDR3 DNA sequence: TGTGCCAGCCGAGATAGCAATCAGCCCCAGCATTTT. This translates into CASRDSNQPQHF. The V gene is TRBV28, the J gene TRBJ1-5; D call uncertain. Germline lookup yields CDR1 MDHEN and CDR2 SYDVKM. V lost 8 bases, J lost 0 bases, and 5 bases lay in between. The CDR3 sequence is 12 residues long.

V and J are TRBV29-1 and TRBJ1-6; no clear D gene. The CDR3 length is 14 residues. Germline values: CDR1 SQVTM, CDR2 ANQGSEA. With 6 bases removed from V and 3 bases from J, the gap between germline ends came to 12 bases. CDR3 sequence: CSVQYSLYNSPLHF. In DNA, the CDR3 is TGCAGCGTCCAGTACTCACTCTATAATTCACCCCTCCACTTT.

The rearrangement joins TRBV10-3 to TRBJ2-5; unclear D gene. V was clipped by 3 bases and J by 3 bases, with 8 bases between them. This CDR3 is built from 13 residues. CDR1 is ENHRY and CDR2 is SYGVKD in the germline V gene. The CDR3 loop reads CAISERQEETQYF. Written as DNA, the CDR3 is TGTGCCATCAGTGAACGGCAGGAAGAGACCCAGTACTTC.

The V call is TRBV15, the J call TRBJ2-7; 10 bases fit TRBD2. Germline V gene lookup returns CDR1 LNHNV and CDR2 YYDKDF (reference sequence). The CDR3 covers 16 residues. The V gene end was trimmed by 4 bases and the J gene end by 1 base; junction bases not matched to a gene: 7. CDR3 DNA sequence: TGTGCCACCAGCAAATATAGCGGGAGGAAGTCCTACGAGCAGTACTTC. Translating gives CATSKYSGRKSYEQYF.

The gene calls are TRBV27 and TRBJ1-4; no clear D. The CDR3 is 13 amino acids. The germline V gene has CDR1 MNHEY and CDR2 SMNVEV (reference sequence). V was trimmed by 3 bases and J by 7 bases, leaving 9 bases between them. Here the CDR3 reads CASSFSGFEKLFF. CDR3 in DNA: TGTGCCAGCAGTTTCTCGGGATTTGAAAAACTGTTTTTT. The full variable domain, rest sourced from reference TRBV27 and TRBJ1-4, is EAQVTQNPRYLITVTGKKLTVTCSQNMNHEYMSWYRQDPGLGLRQIYYSMNVEVTDKGDVPEGYKVSRKEKRNFPLILESPSPNQTSLYFCASSFSGFEKLFFGSGTQLSVL.